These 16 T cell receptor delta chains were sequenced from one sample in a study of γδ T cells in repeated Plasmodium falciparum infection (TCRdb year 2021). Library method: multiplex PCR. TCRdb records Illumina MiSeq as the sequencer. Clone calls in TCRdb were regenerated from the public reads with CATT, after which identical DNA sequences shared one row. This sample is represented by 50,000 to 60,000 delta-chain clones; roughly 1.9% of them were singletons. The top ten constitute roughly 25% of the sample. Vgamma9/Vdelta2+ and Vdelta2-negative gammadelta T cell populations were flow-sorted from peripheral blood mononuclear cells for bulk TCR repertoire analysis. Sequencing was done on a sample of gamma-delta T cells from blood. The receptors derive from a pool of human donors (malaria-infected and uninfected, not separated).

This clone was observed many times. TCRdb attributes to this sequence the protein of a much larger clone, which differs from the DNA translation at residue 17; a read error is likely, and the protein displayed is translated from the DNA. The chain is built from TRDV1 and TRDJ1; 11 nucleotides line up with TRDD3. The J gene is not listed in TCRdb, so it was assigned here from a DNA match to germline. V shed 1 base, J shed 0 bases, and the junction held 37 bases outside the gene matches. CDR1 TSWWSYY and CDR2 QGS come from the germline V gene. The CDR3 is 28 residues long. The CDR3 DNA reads TGTGCTCTTGGGGAACCCCAAACTTCCTTTTCACTCAACTGGGGGATATGCGCCAATCGCCCGTACACCGATAAACTCATCTTT. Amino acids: CALGEPQTSFSLNWGICANRPYTDKLIF.

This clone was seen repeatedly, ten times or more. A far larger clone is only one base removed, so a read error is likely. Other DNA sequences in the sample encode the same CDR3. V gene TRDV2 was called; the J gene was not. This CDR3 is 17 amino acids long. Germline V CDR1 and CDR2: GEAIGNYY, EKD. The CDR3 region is CACSLSGFTGGADKLIF. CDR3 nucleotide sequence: TGTGCCTGTTCCTTGTCTGGCTTCACCGGCGGGGCCGATAAACTCATCTTC.

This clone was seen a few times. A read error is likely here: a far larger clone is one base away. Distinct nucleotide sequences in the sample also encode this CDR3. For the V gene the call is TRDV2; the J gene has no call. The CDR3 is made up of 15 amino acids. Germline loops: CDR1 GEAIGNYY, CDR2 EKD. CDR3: CACDTVLRSTDKLIF. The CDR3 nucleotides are TGTGCCTGTGACACCGTATTGAGAAGCACCGATAAACTCATATTT.

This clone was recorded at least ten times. CDR3 coding DNA: TGTGCTCTTGGGGACCCTTCACTGGGGGATACTCAAGGGACCGATAAACTCATCTTT. This sequence encodes CALGDPSLGDTQGTDKLIF. The V call is TRDV1, the J call TRDJ1; 12 bases agree with TRDD3. The CDR3 length is 19 residues. With 3 bases clipped from V and 2 bases from J, the junction kept 13 bases outside the gene matches. CDR1 and CDR2 (germline): TSWWSYY, QGS.

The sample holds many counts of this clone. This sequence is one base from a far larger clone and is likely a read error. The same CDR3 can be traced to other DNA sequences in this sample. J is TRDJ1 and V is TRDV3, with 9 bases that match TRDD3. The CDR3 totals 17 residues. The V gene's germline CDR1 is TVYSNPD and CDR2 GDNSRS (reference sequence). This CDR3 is CAQRLRTGGPYTDKLIF. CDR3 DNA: TGTGCTCAAAGGTTAAGGACTGGGGGACCCTACACCGATAAGCTCATCTTT. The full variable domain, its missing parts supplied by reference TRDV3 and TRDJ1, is CDKVTQSSPDQTVASGSEVVLLCTYDTVYSNPDLFWYRIRPDYSFQFVFYGDNSRSEGADFTQGRFSVKHILTQKAFHLVISPVRTEDSATYYCAQRLRTGGPYTDKLIFGKGTRVTVEP.

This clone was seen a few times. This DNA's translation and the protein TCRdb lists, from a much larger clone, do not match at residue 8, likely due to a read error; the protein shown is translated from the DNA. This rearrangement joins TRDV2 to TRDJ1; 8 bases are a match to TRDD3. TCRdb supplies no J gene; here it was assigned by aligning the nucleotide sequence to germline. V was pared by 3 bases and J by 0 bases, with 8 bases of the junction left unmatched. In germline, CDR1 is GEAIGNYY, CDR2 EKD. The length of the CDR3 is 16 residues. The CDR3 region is CACDLLGGRYTDKLIF. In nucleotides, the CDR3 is TGTGCCTGTGACTTACTGGGGGGTAGGTACACCGATAAACTCATCTTT.

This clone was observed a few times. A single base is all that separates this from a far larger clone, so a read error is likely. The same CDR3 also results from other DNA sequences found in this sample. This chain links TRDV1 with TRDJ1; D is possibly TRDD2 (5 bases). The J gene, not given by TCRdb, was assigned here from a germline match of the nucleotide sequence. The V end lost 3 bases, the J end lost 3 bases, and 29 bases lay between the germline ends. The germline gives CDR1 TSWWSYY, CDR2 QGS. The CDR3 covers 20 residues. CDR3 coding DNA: TGTGCTCTTGGGGAGACCTACAGGCCGGCTTGGACATTCCGCCCCGATAAACTCATCTTT. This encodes CALGETYRPAWTFRPDKLIF.

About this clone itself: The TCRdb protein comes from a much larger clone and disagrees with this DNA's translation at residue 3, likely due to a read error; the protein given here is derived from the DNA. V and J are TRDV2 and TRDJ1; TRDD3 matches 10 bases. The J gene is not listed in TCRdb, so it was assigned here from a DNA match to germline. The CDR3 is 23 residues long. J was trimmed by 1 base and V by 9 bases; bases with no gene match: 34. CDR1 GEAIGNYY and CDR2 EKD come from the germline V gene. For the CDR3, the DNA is TGTGCCAGTGGCAAACACTTCCTAATGAGGGGGATACGCTCCCGGGGTTGCACCGATAAACTCATCTTT. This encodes CASGKHFLMRGIRSRGCTDKLIF.

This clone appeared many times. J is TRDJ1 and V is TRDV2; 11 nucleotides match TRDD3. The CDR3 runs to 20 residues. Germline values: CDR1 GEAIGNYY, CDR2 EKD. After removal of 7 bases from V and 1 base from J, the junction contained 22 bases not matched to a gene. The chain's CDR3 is CACDLLVGDTEDRGTDKLIF. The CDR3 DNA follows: TGTGCCTGCGATCTGCTGGTGGGGGATACGGAAGATCGAGGCACCGATAAACTCATCTTT.

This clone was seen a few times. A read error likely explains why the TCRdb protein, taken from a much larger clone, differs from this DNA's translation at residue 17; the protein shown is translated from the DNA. The CDR3 region is CASLFWATLWADTDKLTF. Written as DNA, the CDR3 is TGTGCCTCCCTGTTTTGGGCTACACTCTGGGCGGACACCGATAAACTCACCTTT. No call exists for the J gene, whereas the V gene is TRDV3; TRDD3 is the table's D call and was not checked against the DNA. The germline CDR1 and CDR2 sequences are TVYSNPD and GDNSRS (reference sequence). CDR3 size: 18 residues.

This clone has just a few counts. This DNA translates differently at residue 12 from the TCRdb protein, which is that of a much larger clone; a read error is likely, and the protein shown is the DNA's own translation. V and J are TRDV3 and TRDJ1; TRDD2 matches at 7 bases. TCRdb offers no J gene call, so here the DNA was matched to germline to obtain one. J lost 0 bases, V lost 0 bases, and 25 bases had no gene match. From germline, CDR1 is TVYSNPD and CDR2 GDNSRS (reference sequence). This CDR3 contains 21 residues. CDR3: CAFSSPFIPTREYSYTDKLIF. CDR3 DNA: TGTGCCTTTAGCTCCCCTTTCATTCCTACGAGGGAATACAGCTACACCGATAAACTCATCTTT. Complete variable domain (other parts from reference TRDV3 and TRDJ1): CDKVTQSSPDQTVASGSEVVLLCTYDTVYSNPDLFWYRIRPDYSFQFVFYGDNSRSEGADFTQGRFSVKHILTQKAFHLVISPVRTEDSATYYCAFSSPFIPTREYSYTDKLIFGKGTRVTVEP.

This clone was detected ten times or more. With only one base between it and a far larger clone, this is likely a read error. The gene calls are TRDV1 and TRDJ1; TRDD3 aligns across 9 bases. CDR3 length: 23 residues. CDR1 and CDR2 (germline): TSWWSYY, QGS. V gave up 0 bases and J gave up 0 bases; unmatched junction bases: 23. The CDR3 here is CALGELGARSYWGTRYHTDKLIF. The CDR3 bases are TGTGCTCTTGGGGAACTTGGGGCTAGATCGTACTGGGGGACGCGCTATCACACCGATAAACTCATCTTT.

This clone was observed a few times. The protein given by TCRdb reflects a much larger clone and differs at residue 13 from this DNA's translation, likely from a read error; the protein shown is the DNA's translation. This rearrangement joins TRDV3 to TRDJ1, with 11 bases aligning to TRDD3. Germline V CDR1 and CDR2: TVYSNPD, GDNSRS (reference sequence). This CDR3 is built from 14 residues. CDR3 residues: CAVLWGIPPDKLTF. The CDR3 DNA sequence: TGTGCCGTACTCTGGGGGATACCTCCGGATAAACTCACCTTT.

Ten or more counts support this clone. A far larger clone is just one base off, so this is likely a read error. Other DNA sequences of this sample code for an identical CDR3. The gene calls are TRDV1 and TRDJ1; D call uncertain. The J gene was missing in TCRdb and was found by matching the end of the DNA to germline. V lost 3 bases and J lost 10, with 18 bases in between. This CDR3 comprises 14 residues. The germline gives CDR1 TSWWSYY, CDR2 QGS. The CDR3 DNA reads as TGTGCTCTTGGGGACCCTAGCGGCGGAATTAGACTCATCTTT. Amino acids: CALGDPSGGIRLIF.

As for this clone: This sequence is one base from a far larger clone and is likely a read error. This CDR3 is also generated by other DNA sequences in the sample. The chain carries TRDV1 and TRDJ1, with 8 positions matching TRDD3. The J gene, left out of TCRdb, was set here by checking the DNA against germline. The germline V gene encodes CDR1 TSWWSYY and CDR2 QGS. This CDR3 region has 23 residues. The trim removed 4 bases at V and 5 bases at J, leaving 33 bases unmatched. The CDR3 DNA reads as TGTGCTCTTGGGGTTCCGTCTATACCCTTCCACAGTACTGGGGGGCGAGCCCAGGATAAACTCATCTTT. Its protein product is CALGVPSIPFHSTGGRAQDKLIF.

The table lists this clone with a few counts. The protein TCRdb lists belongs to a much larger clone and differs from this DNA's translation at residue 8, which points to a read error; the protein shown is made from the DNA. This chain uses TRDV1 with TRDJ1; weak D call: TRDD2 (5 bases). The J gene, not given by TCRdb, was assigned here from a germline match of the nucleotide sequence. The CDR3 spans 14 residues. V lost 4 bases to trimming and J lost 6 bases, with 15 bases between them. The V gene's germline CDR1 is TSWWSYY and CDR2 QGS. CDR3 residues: CALGAPTQGYKLIF. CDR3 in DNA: TGTGCTCTTGGGGCCCCTACCCAGGGGTATAAACTCATCTTT.